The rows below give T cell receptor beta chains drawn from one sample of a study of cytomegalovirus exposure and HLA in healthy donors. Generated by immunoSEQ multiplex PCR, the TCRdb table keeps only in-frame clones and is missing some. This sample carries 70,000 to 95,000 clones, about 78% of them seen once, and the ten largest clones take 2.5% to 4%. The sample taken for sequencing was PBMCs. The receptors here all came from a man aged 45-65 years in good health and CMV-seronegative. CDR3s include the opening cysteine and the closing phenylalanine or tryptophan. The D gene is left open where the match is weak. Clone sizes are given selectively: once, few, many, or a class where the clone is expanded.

TGTGCCAGCAGTCCTCGGGGGACCGAGCAGTACTTC,CASSPRGTEQYF,TRBJ2-7,once,-,TRBV25-1
TGTGCAAGTCGCTTTTCTAGGTACGACGCGCCCCAGCATTTT,CASRFSRYDAPQHF,TRBJ1-5,-,-,TRBV12-2
TGTGCCAGCCTAAGTACAGGGGGCGCGAGGGACACTGAAGCTTTCTTT,CASLSTGGARDTEAFF,TRBJ1-1,-,TRBD1,TRBV28
TGTGCCAGCAGTATGGACAGGGTTCGGTCACCCCTCCGCTTT,CASSMDRVRSPLRF,TRBJ1-6,-,TRBD1,TRBV27
TGTGCCAGCAGCAACTACCCGGGACAACTCCTTTACGAGCAGTACTTC,CASSNYPGQLLYEQYF,TRBJ2-7,-,-,TRBV7-2
TGTGCCAGTAGTATTGGGCAGCTTTTAAACACCGGGGAGCTGTTTTTT,CASSIGQLLNTGELFF,TRBJ2-2,-,-,TRBV19
TGTGCCAGCAGCCCGCCGACAGGGGGAAATGAGCAGTTCTTC,CASSPPTGGNEQFF,TRBJ2-1,-,TRBD1,TRBV6-6
TGTGCCAGCAGTCCAGGGGCCTACGAGCAGTACTTC,CASSPGAYEQYF,TRBJ2-7,-,-,TRBV28
TGTGCCAGCAGTGAAGCAGTTAGGGGGGGGACTGAAGCTTTCTTT,CASSEAVRGGTEAFF,TRBJ1-1,-,-,TRBV6-1
TGCGCCAGCAGCGTACAGGGGGCCCCGGGCAATGAGCAGTTCTTC,CASSVQGAPGNEQFF,TRBJ2-1,once,TRBD1,TRBV5-1
TGTGCCAGCAGTTACGGGGGGGGGCCTAACTATGGCTACACCTTC,CASSYGGGPNYGYTF,TRBJ1-2,few,-,TRBV6-7
TGCGCCAGCAGCCAAGAGGTGGCAGGGGCATTCTCTGGAAACACCATATATTTT,CASSQEVAGAFSGNTIYF,TRBJ1-3,few,-,TRBV4-1
TGTGCCAGCAAAGGGGGCAATGAGCAGTTCTTC,CASKGGNEQFF,TRBJ2-1,-,-,TRBV25-1
TGTGCCAGCAGCCACACCCCGCCCGGGGAGCTGTTTTTT,CASSHTPPGELFF,TRBJ2-2,-,-,TRBV7-2
TGTGCCAGCAGACGGACAGGGGAGAACTCACCCCTCCACTTT,CASRRTGENSPLHF,TRBJ1-6,-,TRBD1,TRBV7-2
TGTGCCAGTAGACTGTGGGCAGGCCGGCACACTGAAGCTTTCTTT,CASRLWAGRHTEAFF,TRBJ1-1,-,-,TRBV19
TGTGCCAGTAGTATAATGGGACAGGGTAGTGAAAAACTGTTTTTT,CASSIMGQGSEKLFF,TRBJ1-4,-,TRBD1,TRBV19
TGCGCCAGCAGTGACGGCAGGGGCTACGCAGATACGCAGTATTTT,CASSDGRGYADTQYF,TRBJ2-3,-,-,TRBV10-1
TGCGCCAGCAGCCTTGGTCAGGCTTTTGGGGCCAACGTCCTGACTTTC,CASSLGQAFGANVLTF,TRBJ2-6,few,-,TRBV5-1
TGTGCCAGCGAGGGGGCTGCCAGTCAGGGCACAGATACGCAGTATTTT,CASEGAASQGTDTQYF,TRBJ2-3,-,TRBD1,TRBV7-3
TGCGCCAGCAGCCTATCGGGACTAGCTGGAAATGAGCAGTTCTTC,CASSLSGLAGNEQFF,TRBJ2-1,once,TRBD2,TRBV4-1
TGTGCCAGCAGCCGCGGGGGGGTAATCCCCTACGAGCAGTACTTC,CASSRGGVIPYEQYF,TRBJ2-7,-,TRBD2,TRBV11-3
TGTGCCAGCAGCTTAGGGCCAGGCGAAGGGGGGACCCAGTACTTC,CASSLGPGEGGTQYF,TRBJ2-5,once,-,TRBV7-2
TGCGCCAGCAGCCGCGTAACAGGGGGCGTATCTGGGGCCAACGTCCTGACTTTC,CASSRVTGGVSGANVLTF,TRBJ2-6,-,TRBD1,TRBV5-1
TGCGCCAGCAGCCACTCGGGACAGGGGCACTATGGCTACACCTTC,CASSHSGQGHYGYTF,TRBJ1-2,-,TRBD1,TRBV4-3
TGTGCCAGCAGCGTTGGGCTAACCTCGGCAGATACGCAGTATTTT,CASSVGLTSADTQYF,TRBJ2-3,-,-,TRBV9
TGTGCCAGCAGCGCGGCGGCGCGGGGGGGCACAGATACGCAGTATTTT,CASSAAARGGTDTQYF,TRBJ2-3,-,TRBD2,TRBV5-4
TGTGCCAGCAGTCGGAACCAACAGGGCGCAGATACGCAGTATTTT,CASSRNQQGADTQYF,TRBJ2-3,-,-,TRBV11-2
TGTGCCAGCAGCTCTCCGGGATCCAGGGGGCTAGGGGAGACCCAGTACTTC,CASSSPGSRGLGETQYF,TRBJ2-5,-,TRBD1,TRBV7-8
TGTGCCAGCAGTGAAGGGACAGGGGGGAACACTGAAGCTTTCTTT,CASSEGTGGNTEAFF,TRBJ1-1,-,TRBD1,TRBV6-1
TGTGCCAGCAGCCAGGACAGGGGGCGCCTGAGGACGGCCGGGGAGCTGTTTTTT,CASSQDRGRLRTAGELFF,TRBJ2-2,once,TRBD1,TRBV4-2
TGTGCCTGGGCTGGGACAGGAGGCGAGCAGTACTTC,CAWAGTGGEQYF,TRBJ2-7,-,TRBD1,TRBV30
TGTGCCAGTAGTATTTCGGGTCAGGGAGGAGCCCAGCCCCAGCATTTT,CASSISGQGGAQPQHF,TRBJ1-5,-,-,TRBV19
TGTGCCACCACGGGACAGGTGGGCTATGGCTACACCTTC,CATTGQVGYGYTF,TRBJ1-2,-,TRBD1,TRBV6-5
TGTGCCAGCAGCCTGCGTCCGGGGGGGATGTTTTTT,CASSLRPGGMFF,TRBJ2-2,-,TRBD2,TRBV7-2
TGTGCCAGCAGCTTGGGAGTCTCTGGAAACACCATATATTTT,CASSLGVSGNTIYF,TRBJ1-3,once,-,TRBV5-6
TGTGCCAGCAGCTTGTTGGGACAGGGGGTTCGCGAGCAGTACTTC,CASSLLGQGVREQYF,TRBJ2-7,few,TRBD1,TRBV5-6
TGTGCCAGCAGTCCGGCAGGGGGTTCAACCTATAATTCACCCCTCCACTTT,CASSPAGGSTYNSPLHF,TRBJ1-6,-,TRBD1,TRBV28
TGTGCCAGCAGTTACAGGACAGGGGGAAACTATGGCTACACCTTC,CASSYRTGGNYGYTF,TRBJ1-2,-,TRBD1,TRBV6-5
TGTGCCAGCAGTCAGGATTCGTATAGCAATCAGCCCCAGCATTTT,CASSQDSYSNQPQHF,TRBJ1-5,-,-,TRBV25-1
TGTGCCAGCAGACTCAGGGGGGAAGGATACACTGAAGCTTTCTTT,CASRLRGEGYTEAFF,TRBJ1-1,-,TRBD1,TRBV27
TGTGCCAGCAGCTCACAGGGGACTTGGGGCACTGAAGCTTTCTTT,CASSSQGTWGTEAFF,TRBJ1-1,few,TRBD1,TRBV7-8
TGCGCCAGCAGCCTAGCGGCGGGGAGCGAGCAGTACTTC,CASSLAAGSEQYF,TRBJ2-7,-,TRBD2,TRBV5-1